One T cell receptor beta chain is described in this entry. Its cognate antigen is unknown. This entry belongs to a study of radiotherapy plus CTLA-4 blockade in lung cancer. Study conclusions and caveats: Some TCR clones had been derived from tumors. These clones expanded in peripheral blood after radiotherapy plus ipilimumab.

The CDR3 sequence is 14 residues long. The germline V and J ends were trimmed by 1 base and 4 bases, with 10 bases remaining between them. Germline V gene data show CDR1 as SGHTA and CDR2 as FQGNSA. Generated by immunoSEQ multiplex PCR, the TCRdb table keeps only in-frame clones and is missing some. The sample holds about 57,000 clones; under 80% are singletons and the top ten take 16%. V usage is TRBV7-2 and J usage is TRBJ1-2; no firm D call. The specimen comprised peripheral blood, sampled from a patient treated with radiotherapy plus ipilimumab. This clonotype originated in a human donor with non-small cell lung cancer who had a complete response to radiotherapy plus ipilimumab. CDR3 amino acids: CASSLEPGSYGYTF. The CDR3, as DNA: TGTGCCAGCAGCTTAGAGCCGGGTTCCTATGGCTACACCTTC.